This T cell receptor (beta chain) is drawn from a study of blood T cell repertoires in COVID-19. Study summary: T cells, B-cell-depleted T cells, or PBMCs supplied cDNA or gDNA.

Repertoires were generated with immunoSEQ multiplex PCR, while TCRdb's copy carries only in-frame clones and drops some. The data contain approximately 150,000 clones, 76% of them singletons. The sequence derives from a man aged 55 to 70 with acute or convalescent COVID-19. Sequenced sample: peripheral blood.

Here the CDR3 reads CASSLRGQSYGYTF. The CDR3 coding sequence is TGTGCCAGCAGCTTGAGAGGGCAGAGCTATGGCTACACCTTC. The chain has TRBV5-4 and TRBJ1-2; D unresolved. Germline CDR1 SGHNT, CDR2 YYREEE (reference sequence). V gave up 1 base and J gave up 4 bases, with 11 bases separating them. The CDR3 spans 14 residues.